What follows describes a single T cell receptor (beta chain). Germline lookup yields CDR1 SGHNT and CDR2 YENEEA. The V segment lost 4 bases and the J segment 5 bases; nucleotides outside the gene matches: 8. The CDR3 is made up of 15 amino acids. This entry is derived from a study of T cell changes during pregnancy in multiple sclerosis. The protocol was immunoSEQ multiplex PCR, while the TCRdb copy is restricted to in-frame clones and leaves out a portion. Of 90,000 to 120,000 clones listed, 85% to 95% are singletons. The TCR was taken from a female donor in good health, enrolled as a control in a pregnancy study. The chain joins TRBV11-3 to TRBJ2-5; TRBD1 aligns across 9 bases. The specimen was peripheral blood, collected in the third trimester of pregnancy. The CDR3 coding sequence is TGTGCCAGCAGCTGGGGGACAGGGCCGGGGGAGACCCAGTACTTC. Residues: CASSWGTGPGETQYF.